This TCR beta chain was found in a study of blood T cells in healthy people across ages. Study conclusions and caveats: The long-lived group displayed more naive CD4+ cells, plus higher diversity, than the aged donors did.

Together with a sample-barcoded 5' primer, a J-beta primer mix was included in a second PCR lasting about 6 to 11 cycles. TCRdb passed the 5' RACE reads through MiXCR, listing each CDR3 protein once. The sample yields hundreds of thousands of distinct CDR3 sequences, more than 55% seen once. Worth noting for this clonotype: Antigen: not known.

The sample was blood. This sequence was found in a man aged 35 to 55 in good health.

The CDR3 DNA reads as TGTGCCTGGAGCCCTGGAACAGGCCCACAGTACTTC. Its protein product is CAWSPGTGPQYF. This chain links TRBV30 with TRBJ2-7, with D possibly matching TRBD1 (5 bases). This CDR3 is built from 12 residues. Germline assignment: CDR1 GTSNPN and CDR2 SVGIG (reference sequence). Trimming left V 3 bases short and J 10 bases short, with 16 bases between.